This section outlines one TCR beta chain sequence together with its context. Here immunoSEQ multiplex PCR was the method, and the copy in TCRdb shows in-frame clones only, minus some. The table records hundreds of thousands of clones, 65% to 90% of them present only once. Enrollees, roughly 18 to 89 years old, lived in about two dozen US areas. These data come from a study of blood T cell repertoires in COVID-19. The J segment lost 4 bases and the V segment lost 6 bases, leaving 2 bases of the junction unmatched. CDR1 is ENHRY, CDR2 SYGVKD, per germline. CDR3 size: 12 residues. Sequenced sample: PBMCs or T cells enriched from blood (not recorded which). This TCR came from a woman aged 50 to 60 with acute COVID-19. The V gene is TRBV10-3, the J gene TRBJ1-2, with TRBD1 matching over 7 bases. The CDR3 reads CAIRGQAYGYTF. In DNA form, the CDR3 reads TGTGCCATCAGAGGACAGGCCTATGGCTACACCTTC.